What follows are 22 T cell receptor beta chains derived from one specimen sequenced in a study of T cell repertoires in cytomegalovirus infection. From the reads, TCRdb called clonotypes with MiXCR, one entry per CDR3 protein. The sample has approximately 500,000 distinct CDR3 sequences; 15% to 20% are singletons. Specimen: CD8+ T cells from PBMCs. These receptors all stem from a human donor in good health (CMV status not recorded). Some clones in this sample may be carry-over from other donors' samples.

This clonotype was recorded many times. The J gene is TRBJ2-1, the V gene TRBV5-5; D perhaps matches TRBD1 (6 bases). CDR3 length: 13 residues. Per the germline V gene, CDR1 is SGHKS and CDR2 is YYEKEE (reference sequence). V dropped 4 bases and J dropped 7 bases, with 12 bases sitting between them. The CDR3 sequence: CASSGWTENEQFF. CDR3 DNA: TGTGCCAGCAGCGGATGGACAGAAAATGAGCAGTTCTTC.

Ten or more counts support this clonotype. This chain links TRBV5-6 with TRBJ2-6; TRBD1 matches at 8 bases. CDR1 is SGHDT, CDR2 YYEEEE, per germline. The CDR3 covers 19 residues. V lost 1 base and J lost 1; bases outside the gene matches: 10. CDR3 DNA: TGTGCCAGCAGCTTGTCTTCGGACAGGGTATGGTCTGGGGCCAACGTCCTGACTTTC. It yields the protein CASSLSSDRVWSGANVLTF.

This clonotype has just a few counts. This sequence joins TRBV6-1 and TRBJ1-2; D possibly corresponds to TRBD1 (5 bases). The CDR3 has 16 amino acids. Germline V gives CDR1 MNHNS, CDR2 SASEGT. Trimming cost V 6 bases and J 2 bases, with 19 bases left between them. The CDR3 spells CASSRGGFDPNYGYTF. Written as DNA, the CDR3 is TGTGCCAGCAGCCGGGGGGGTTTTGACCCCAACTATGGCTACACCTTC.

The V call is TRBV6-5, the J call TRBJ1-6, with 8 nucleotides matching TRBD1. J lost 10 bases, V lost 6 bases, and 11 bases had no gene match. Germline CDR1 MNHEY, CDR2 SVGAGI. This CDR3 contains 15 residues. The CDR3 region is CASSSGQGFLSPLHF. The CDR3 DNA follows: TGTGCCAGCAGCTCCGGACAGGGATTCTTGTCACCCCTCCACTTT.

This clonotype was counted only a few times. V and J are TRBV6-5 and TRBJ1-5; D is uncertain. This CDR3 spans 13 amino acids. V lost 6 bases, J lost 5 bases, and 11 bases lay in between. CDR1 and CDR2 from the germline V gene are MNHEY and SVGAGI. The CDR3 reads CASRSVIDQPQHF. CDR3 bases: TGTGCCAGCAGGTCCGTGATCGATCAGCCCCAGCATTTT.

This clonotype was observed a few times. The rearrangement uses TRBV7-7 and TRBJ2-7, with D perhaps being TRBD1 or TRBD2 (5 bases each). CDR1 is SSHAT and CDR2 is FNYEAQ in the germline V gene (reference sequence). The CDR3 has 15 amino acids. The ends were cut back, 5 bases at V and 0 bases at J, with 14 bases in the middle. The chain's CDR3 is CASSLGTLGSYEQYF. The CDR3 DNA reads TGTGCCAGCAGCCTGGGGACCCTCGGCTCCTACGAGCAGTACTTC.

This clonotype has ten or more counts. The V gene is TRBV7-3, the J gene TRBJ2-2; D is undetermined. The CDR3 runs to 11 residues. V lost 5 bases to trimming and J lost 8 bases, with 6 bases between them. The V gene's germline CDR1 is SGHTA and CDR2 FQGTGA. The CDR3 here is CASSTGGELFF. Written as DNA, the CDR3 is TGTGCCAGCAGCACCGGGGGGGAGCTGTTTTTT.

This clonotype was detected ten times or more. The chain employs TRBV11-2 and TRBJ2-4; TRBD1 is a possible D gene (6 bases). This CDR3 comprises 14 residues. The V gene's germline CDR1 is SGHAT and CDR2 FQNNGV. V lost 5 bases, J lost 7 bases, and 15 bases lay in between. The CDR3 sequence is CASSHGTPPNIQYF. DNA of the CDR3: TGTGCCAGCAGCCACGGGACACCCCCGAACATTCAGTACTTC.

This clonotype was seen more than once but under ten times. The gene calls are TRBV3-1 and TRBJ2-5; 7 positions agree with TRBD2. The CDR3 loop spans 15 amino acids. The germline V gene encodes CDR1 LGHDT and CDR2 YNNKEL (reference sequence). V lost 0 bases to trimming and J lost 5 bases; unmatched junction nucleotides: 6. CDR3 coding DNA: TGTGCCAGCAGCCAAGAACTAGCGATCGGGGAGACCCAGTACTTC. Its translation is CASSQELAIGETQYF.

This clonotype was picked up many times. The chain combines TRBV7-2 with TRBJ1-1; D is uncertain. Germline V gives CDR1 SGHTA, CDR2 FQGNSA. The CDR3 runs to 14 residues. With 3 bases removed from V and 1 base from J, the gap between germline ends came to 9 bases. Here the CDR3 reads CASSFSGGNTEAFF. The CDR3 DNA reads TGTGCCAGCAGCTTTTCGGGTGGGAACACTGAAGCTTTCTTT.

The CDR3 bases are TGCGCCAGCAGCTTGGATCCGACACAAGCTTTCTTT. Encoded protein: CASSLDPTQAFF. The rearrangement uses TRBV5-1 and TRBJ1-1; D is ambiguous. CDR1 is SGHRS and CDR2 is YFSETQ in the germline V gene. This CDR3 is built from 12 residues. V lost 0 bases, J lost 9 bases, and 9 bases lay in between.

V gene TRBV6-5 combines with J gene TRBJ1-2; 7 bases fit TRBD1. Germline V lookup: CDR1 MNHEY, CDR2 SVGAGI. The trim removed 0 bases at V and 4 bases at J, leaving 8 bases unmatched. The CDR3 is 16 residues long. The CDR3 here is CASSYSKGAKAYGYTF. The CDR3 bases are TGTGCCAGCAGTTACTCGAAGGGGGCAAAGGCCTATGGCTACACCTTC.

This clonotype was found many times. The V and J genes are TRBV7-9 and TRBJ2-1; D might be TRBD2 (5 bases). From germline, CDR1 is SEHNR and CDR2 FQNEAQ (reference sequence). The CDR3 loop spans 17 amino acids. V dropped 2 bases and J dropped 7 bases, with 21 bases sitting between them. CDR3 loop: CASSLLGSTSLGNEQFF. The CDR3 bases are TGTGCCAGCAGCTTATTAGGGAGCACCTCCTTGGGGAATGAGCAGTTCTTC.

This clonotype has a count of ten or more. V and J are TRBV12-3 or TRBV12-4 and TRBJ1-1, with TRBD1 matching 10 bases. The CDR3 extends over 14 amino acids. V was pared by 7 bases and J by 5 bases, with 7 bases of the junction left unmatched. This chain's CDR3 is CASNPTGGSTEAFF. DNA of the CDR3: TGTGCCAGCAATCCGACAGGGGGCTCAACTGAAGCTTTCTTT.

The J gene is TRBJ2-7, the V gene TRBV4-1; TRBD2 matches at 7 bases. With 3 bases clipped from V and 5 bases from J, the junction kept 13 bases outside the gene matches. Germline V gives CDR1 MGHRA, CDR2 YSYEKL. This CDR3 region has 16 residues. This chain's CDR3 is CASSQTIGGVVDEQYF. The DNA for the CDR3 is TGCGCCAGCAGCCAGACGATTGGGGGGGTGGTGGACGAGCAGTACTTC.

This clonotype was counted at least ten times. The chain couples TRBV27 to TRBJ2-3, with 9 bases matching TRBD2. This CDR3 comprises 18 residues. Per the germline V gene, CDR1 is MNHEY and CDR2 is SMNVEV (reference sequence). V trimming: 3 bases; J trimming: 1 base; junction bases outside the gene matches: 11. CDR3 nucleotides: TGTGCCAGCAGTTTCGGCAGGGGAGCTAGCGGGGGCACAGATACGCAGTATTTT. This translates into CASSFGRGASGGTDTQYF.

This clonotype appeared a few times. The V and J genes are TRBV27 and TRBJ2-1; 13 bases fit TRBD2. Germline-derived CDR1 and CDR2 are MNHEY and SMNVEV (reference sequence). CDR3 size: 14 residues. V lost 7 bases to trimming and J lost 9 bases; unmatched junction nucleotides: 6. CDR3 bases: TGTGCCAGCAACGGACTAGCGGGAGCGGCTGAGCAGTTCTTC. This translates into CASNGLAGAAEQFF.

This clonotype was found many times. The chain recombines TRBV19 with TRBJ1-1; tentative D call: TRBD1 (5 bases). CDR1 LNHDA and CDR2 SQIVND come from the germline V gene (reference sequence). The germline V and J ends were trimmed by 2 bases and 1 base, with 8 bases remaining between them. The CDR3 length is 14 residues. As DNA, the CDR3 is TGTGCCAGTAGTATACCGACAGCGAACACTGAAGCTTTCTTT. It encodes CASSIPTANTEAFF. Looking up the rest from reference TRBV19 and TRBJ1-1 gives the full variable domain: DGGITQSPKYLFRKEGQNVTLSCEQNLNHDAMYWYRQDPGQGLRLIYYSQIVNDFQKGDIAEGYSVSREKKESFPLTVTSAQKNPTAFYLCASSIPTANTEAFFGQGTRLTVV.

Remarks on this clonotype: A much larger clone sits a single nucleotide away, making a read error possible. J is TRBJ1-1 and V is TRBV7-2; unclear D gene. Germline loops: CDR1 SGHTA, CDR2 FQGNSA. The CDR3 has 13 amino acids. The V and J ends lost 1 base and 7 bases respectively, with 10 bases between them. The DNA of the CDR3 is TGTGCCAGCAGCTTAGGGCAGCACGTTGAAGCTTTCTTT. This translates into CASSLGQHVEAFF.

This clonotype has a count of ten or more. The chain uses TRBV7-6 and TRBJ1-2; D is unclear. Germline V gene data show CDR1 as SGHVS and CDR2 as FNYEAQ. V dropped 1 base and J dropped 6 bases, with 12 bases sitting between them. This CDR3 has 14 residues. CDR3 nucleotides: TGTGCCAGCAGCTTAGGCGAAGGGCCTGATGGCTACACCTTC. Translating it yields CASSLGEGPDGYTF.

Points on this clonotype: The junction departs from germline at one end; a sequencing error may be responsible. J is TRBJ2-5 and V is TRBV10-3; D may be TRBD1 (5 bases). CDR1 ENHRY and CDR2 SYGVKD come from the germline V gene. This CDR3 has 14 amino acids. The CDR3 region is CASSYQGNMETQYF. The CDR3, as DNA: TGTGCCAGCAGTTACCAGGGTAACATGGAGACCCAGTACTTC.

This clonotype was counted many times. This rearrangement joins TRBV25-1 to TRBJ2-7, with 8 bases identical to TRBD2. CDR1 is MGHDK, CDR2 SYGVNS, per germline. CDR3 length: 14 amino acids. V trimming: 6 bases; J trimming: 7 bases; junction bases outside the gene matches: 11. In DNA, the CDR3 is TGTGCCAGCAGGGCGAGGATCGGGGGGGCTGAGCAGTACTTC. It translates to CASRARIGGAEQYF.